The sequence of this TCR beta chain was determined in a study of T-cell memory formation after mild COVID-19. This CDR3 comprises 14 residues. Looked up from germline, CDR1 is DFQATT and CDR2 is SNEGSKA (reference sequence). MiXCR, applied by TCRdb to the 5' RACE reads, yields one record per CDR3 protein. Of 400,000 to 450,000 distinct CDR3 sequences listed, about 20% are singletons. As for this clonotype: An end of the junction differs from the germline gene, which may be a read error.

The chain joins TRBV20-1 to TRBJ1-5, with D tentatively TRBD1 (6 bases). The TCR sequence derives from a man younger than 35 who had mild COVID-19 (a few samples of this study predate the infection). Cell type and time point are not known. Sequenced: PBMCs or a T cell subset sorted from them (not recorded which). Written as DNA, the CDR3 is TGCAGTGCTAGTCGCAGGGGCGGCAATCAGCCCCAGAATTTT. Its protein product is CSASRRGGNQPQNF.